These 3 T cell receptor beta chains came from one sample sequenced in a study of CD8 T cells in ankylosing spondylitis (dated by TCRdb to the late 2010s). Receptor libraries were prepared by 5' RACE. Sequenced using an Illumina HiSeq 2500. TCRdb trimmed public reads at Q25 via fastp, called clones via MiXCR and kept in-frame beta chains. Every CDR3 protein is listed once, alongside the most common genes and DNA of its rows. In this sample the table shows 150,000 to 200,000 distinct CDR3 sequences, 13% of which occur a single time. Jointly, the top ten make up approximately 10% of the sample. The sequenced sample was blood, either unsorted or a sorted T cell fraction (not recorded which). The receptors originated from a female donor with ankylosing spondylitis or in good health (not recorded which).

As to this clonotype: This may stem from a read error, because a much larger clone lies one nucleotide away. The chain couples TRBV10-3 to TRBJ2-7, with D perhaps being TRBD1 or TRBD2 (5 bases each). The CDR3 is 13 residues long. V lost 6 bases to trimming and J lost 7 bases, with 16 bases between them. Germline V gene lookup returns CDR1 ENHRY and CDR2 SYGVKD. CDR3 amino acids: CAISSRGEREQYF. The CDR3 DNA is TGTGCCATCAGCTCAAGGGGTGAGCGGGAGCAGTACTTC.

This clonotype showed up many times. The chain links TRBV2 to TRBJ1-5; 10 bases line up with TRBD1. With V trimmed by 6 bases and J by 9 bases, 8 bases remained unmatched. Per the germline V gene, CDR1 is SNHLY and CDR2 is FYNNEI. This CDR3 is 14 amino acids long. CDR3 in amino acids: CASRGQGRSGPQHF. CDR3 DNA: TGTGCCAGCAGGGGACAGGGGAGGTCAGGGCCCCAGCATTTT.

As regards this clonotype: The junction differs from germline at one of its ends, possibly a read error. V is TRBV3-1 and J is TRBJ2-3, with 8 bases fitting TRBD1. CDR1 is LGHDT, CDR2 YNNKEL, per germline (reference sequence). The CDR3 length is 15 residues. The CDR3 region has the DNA TGTGCCACCAGCCAAGGACAGGGTCTCCCAGATACGCAGTATTTT. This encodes CATSQGQGLPDTQYF.